This is a list of T cell receptor beta chains from one sample in a study of cytomegalovirus exposure and HLA in healthy donors. Libraries were prepared by immunoSEQ multiplex PCR; TCRdb keeps only in-frame clonotypes and omits some of them. The sample yields roughly 180,000 clones, 81% seen once. Sequenced: PBMCs. Receptors originate from a woman younger than 35 in good health and CMV-seropositive. Both conserved end residues are part of each CDR3. A D gene is named only where the DNA matches it firmly. Size is omitted from some rows. Given values are once, few, many or a class for expanded clones.

J: TRBJ1-2
V: TRBV18
D: NA
size: NA
DNA: TGTGCCAGCTCCTACAGGGAAGGTGGCTACACCTTC
CDR3: CASSYREGGYTF

J: TRBJ2-5
V: TRBV30
D: TRBD2
size: NA
DNA: TGTGCCTGGAGAGCGGGGGGGCGAGAGACCCAGTACTTC
CDR3: CAWRAGGRETQYF

J: TRBJ1-6
V: TRBV7-2
D: NA
size: NA
DNA: TGTGCCAGCAGCCGACAGCTAGGTTCACCCCTCCACTTT
CDR3: CASSRQLGSPLHF

J: TRBJ1-1
V: TRBV7-9
D: NA
size: few
DNA: TGTGCCAGCAGCCTCGGCGGGGGGAGGACGAACACTGAAGCTTTCTTT
CDR3: CASSLGGGRTNTEAFF

J: TRBJ2-3
V: TRBV7-3
D: TRBD2
size: few
DNA: TGTGCCAGCAGCTTAACGGCGTCAGCGGGGGGATTCACAGATACGCAGTATTTT
CDR3: CASSLTASAGGFTDTQYF

J: TRBJ2-7
V: TRBV27
D: TRBD2
size: NA
DNA: TGTGCCAGCAGCCCTCGTGGGACTAGCGGGGGGTACGAGCAGTACTTC
CDR3: CASSPRGTSGGYEQYF

J: TRBJ2-1
V: TRBV5-1
D: TRBD1
size: NA
DNA: TGCGCCAGCAGCCCCGGACAGGGCTCCTACAATGAGCAGTTCTTC
CDR3: CASSPGQGSYNEQFF

J: TRBJ1-6
V: TRBV2
D: NA
size: once
DNA: TGTGCCAGCCGGGTTCGAGGAAACTATTCACCCCTCCACTTT
CDR3: CASRVRGNYSPLHF

J: TRBJ2-2
V: TRBV11-3
D: NA
size: NA
DNA: TGTGCCAGCAGCTTAGAAGGGGCCGGGGAGCTGTTTTTT
CDR3: CASSLEGAGELFF

J: TRBJ2-1
V: TRBV13
D: TRBD2
size: NA
DNA: TGTGCCAGCAGCTTAGGCGGAGGCGGGGGGCGCTGGAATGAGCAGTTCTTC
CDR3: CASSLGGGGGRWNEQFF

J: TRBJ1-6
V: TRBV6-5
D: TRBD1
size: NA
DNA: TGTGCCAGCACCTCCGACAGGGCTTATTCACCCCTCCACTTT
CDR3: CASTSDRAYSPLHF

J: TRBJ2-3
V: TRBV7-3
D: TRBD2
size: few
DNA: TGTGCCAGCAGCCACGGGACTAGCGGGGAGGTCGGCACAGATACGCAGTATTTT
CDR3: CASSHGTSGEVGTDTQYF